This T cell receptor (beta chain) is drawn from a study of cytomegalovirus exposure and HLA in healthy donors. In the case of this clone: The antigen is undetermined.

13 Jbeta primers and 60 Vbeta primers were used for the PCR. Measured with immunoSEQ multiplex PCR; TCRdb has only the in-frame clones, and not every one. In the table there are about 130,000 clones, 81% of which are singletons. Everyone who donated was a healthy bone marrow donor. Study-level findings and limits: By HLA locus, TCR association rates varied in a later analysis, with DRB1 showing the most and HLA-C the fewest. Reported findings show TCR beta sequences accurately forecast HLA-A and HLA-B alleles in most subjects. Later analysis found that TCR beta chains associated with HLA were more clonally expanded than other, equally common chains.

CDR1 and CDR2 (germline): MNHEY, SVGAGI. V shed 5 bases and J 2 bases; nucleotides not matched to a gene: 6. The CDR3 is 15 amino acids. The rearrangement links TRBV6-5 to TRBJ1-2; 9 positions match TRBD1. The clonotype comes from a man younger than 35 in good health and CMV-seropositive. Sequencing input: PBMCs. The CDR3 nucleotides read TGTGCCAGCAGTACGCCCGGGACAGGGAACTATGGCTACACCTTC. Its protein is CASSTPGTGNYGYTF.